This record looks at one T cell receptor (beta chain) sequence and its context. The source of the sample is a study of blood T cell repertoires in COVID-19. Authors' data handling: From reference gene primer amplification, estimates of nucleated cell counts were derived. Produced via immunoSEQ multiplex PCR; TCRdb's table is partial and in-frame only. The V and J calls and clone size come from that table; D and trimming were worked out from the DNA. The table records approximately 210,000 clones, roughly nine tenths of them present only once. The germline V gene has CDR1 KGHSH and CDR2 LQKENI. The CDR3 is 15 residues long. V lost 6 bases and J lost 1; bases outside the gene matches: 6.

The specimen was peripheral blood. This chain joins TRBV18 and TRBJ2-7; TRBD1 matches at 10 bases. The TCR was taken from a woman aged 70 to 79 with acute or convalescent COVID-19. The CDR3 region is CASSRGDRGSYEQYF. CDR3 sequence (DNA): TGTGCCAGCTCGAGGGGGGACAGGGGATCCTACGAGCAGTACTTC.